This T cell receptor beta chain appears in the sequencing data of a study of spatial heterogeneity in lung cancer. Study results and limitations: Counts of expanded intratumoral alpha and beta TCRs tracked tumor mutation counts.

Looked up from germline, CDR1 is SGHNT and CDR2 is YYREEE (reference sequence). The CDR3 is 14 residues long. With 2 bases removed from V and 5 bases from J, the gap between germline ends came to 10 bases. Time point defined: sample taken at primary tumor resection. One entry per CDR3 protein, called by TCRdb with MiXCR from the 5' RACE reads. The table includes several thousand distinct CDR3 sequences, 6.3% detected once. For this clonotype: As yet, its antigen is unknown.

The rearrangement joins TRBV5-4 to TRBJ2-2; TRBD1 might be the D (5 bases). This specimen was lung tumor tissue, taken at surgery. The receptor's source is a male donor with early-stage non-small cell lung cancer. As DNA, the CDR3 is TGTGCCAGCAGCTTACGCAGGGAAACCGGGGAGCTGTTTTTT. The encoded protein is CASSLRRETGELFF.